This entry lists 7 T cell receptor beta chains sequenced from one sample in a study of blood T cell repertoires in COVID-19. TCRdb keeps only in-frame clones here, not all; method: immunoSEQ multiplex PCR. The table lists more than 85,000 clones, roughly 84% of them singletons, with around 4% in the top ten. The sequenced sample was peripheral blood. These receptors all stem from a human donor in a cohort sampled during active COVID-19.

The V gene is TRBV18, the J gene TRBJ2-3; the match to TRBD2 covers 13 bases. Germline V lookup: CDR1 KGHSH, CDR2 LQKENI. The CDR3 is 20 amino acids. Trimming at V came to 1 base and at J to 0 bases, leaving 10 bases not matched to a gene. The CDR3 spells CASSPRLRTSGGLSTDTQYF. CDR3 DNA: TGTGCCAGCTCACCACGGCTACGGACTAGCGGGGGCCTGAGCACAGATACGCAGTATTTT.

The gene calls are TRBV12-3 or TRBV12-4 and TRBJ1-2; the D gene is possibly TRBD1 (5 bases). The V end lost 6 bases, the J end lost 8 bases, and 16 bases lay between the germline ends. The CDR3 totals 13 residues. This chain's CDR3 is CASSSVGTYGYTF. The CDR3, as DNA: TGTGCCAGCAGCTCAGTGGGGACTTACGGCTACACCTTC.

This clone was recorded once. The CDR3 protein is CASSMAATNEKLFF. The CDR3 DNA is TGTGCCAGTAGTATGGCTGCAACTAATGAAAAACTGTTTTTT. The genes are TRBV19 and TRBJ1-4; D ambiguous. The CDR3 covers 14 residues. V dropped 3 bases and J dropped 0 bases, with 5 bases sitting between them. Germline V CDR1 and CDR2: LNHDA, SQIVND (reference sequence).

The chain employs TRBV11-2 and TRBJ1-3; D is perhaps TRBD1 (6 bases). Deletions cut 2 bases from V and 1 base from J, with 12 bases between. Per the germline V gene, CDR1 is SGHAT and CDR2 is FQNNGV. This CDR3 has 16 residues. CDR3 loop: CASSLRQVQSGNTIYF. CDR3 bases: TGTGCCAGCAGCTTAAGACAGGTCCAGTCTGGAAACACCATATATTTT. Drawing the rest from reference TRBV11-2 and TRBJ1-3, the complete variable domain is EAGVAQSPRYKIIEKRQSVAFWCNPISGHATLYWYQQILGQGPKLLIQFQNNGVVDDSQLPKDRFSAERLKGVDSTLKIQPAKLEDSAVYLCASSLRQVQSGNTIYFGEGSWLTVV.

This chain joins TRBV7-3 and TRBJ1-1, with D hard to call. The CDR3 runs to 13 residues. The V and J ends lost 0 bases and 2 bases respectively, with 4 bases between them. Per the germline V gene, CDR1 is SGHTA and CDR2 is FQGTGA. Here the CDR3 DNA reads TGTGCCAGCAGCTTAACACAAAACACTGAAGCTTTCTTT. It codes for CASSLTQNTEAFF.

The V gene is TRBV4-2, the J gene TRBJ1-6; 8 nucleotides match TRBD1. The V gene's germline CDR1 is LGHNA and CDR2 YNFKEQ. Trimming removed 1 base from V and 9 bases from J; junction bases left unmatched: 5. The CDR3 has 15 residues. The CDR3 nucleotides read TGTGCCAGCAGCCAAGTTGCAGGGGGCAGTTCACCCCTCCACTTT. It specifies CASSQVAGGSSPLHF.

The V and J genes are TRBV6-2 or TRBV6-3 and TRBJ2-7; 12 bases line up with TRBD2. The germline CDR1 and CDR2 sequences are MNHEY and SVGEGT. This CDR3 spans 15 amino acids. The J segment lost 3 bases and the V segment lost 2 bases, leaving 2 bases of the junction unmatched. The CDR3 region is CASSYTLAGGYEQYF. The CDR3 nucleotides read TGTGCCAGCAGTTACACACTAGCGGGGGGCTACGAGCAGTACTTC.